This T cell receptor (beta chain) was recorded in a study of cytomegalovirus exposure and HLA in healthy donors. It was with 60 Vbeta and 13 Jbeta primers that the PCR ran. Assay used: immunoSEQ multiplex PCR; TCRdb lists only in-frame clones, some missing. The sample carries about 160,000 clones, about four fifths recorded once. The CDR3 has 18 residues. Per germline, CDR1 MGHDK and CDR2 SYGVNS. Trimming left V 0 bases short and J 2 bases short, with 19 bases between. Points from the study as a whole: One variant, a missense change in DCLRE1C, was linked in a later analysis to TCR beta V- and J-gene trimming. With DRB1 most and HLA-C fewest, TCR association rates differed between HLA loci in a later analysis. The likely origin of a cluster of highly shared sequence variants was a sequencing artifact. Confirmation was obtained in vitro that a few CMV-associated chains are specific for CMV antigens.

Comments on this clone: Its antigen is unidentified.

Sequencing used PBMCs. This chain links TRBV25-1 with TRBJ2-5; perhaps TRBD2 as D (6 bases). The sequence came from a young woman in good health and CMV-seropositive. In DNA form, the CDR3 reads TGTGCCAGCAGTGAATATCCCAGTGGGGACTGGTTACAAGAGACCCAGTACTTC. As protein: CASSEYPSGDWLQETQYF.